A single sample gave rise to the 28 T cell receptor beta chains below, sequenced in a study of cytomegalovirus exposure and HLA in healthy donors. The PCR employed 60 Vbeta primers together with 13 Jbeta primers. Some clones are missing from TCRdb's copy, which holds only in-frame ones; the method was immunoSEQ multiplex PCR. The repertoire holds around 100,000 clones, with about four fifths as singletons. The sample comprised PBMCs. The source is a young woman in good health and CMV-seronegative.

Here the CDR3 DNA reads TGTGCCAGCTCACCCGGGACAGAGACTAACTATGGCTACACCTTC. Translation: CASSPGTETNYGYTF. The chain links TRBV18 to TRBJ1-2; 7 nucleotides match TRBD1. Germline V gene lookup returns CDR1 KGHSH and CDR2 LQKENI. The CDR3 length is 15 residues. With V trimmed by 3 bases and J by 0 bases, 4 bases remained unmatched. Supplemented by reference TRBV18 and TRBJ1-2, the full variable domain reads NAGVMQNPRHLVRRRGQEARLRCSPMKGHSHVYWYRQLPEEGLKFMVYLQKENIIDESGMPKERFSAEFPKEGPSILRIQQVVRGDSAAYFCASSPGTETNYGYTFGSGTRLTVV.

The chain has TRBV30 and TRBJ2-5; TRBD1 matches at 8 bases. The V gene end was trimmed by 4 bases and the J gene end by 5 bases; junction bases not matched to a gene: 9. This CDR3 is built from 14 residues. The germline gives CDR1 GTSNPN, CDR2 SVGIG (reference sequence). CDR3 coding DNA: TGTGCCTGGATAAACAGGGGGACGGGGGAGACCCAGTACTTC. It translates to CAWINRGTGETQYF. Variable domain in full (rest from reference TRBV30 and TRBJ2-5): SQTIHQWPATLVQPVGSPLSLECTVEGTSNPNLYWYRQAAGRGLQLLFYSVGIGQISSEVPQNLSASRPQDRQFILSSKKLLLSDSGFYLCAWINRGTGETQYFGPGTRLLVL.

The genes are TRBV9 and TRBJ2-2, with D perhaps TRBD2 (6 bases). Germline lookup yields CDR1 SGDLS and CDR2 YYNGEE. The CDR3 runs to 14 residues. V dropped 4 bases and J dropped 4 bases, with 11 bases sitting between them. CDR3: CASSPTGATGELFF. CDR3 sequence (DNA): TGTGCCAGCAGCCCCACGGGAGCCACCGGGGAGCTGTTTTTT.

CDR3 DNA sequence: TGTGCCAGCAGCTACCTAGCGGGAGGCACAGATACGCAGTATTTT. It yields the protein CASSYLAGGTDTQYF. This chain connects TRBV7-8 to TRBJ2-3, with TRBD2 matching over 10 bases. This CDR3 region has 15 residues. Germline V CDR1 and CDR2: SGHVS, FQNEAQ. The trim removed 4 bases at V and 1 base at J, leaving 2 bases unmatched.

V gene TRBV13 combines with J gene TRBJ2-1; D gene unclear. This CDR3 contains 14 residues. V was trimmed by 3 bases and J by 6 bases, leaving 12 bases between them. Germline V CDR1 and CDR2: PRHDT, FYEKMQ (reference sequence). The CDR3 DNA is TGTGCCAGCAGCTTTGTTAGTTATTCCAATGAGCAGTTCTTC. This sequence encodes CASSFVSYSNEQFF.

This clone came up a few times. For the CDR3, the DNA is TGTGCCAGCAGTCGACTATTAGCGGGAGTTAATGAGCAGTTCTTC. Translating it yields CASSRLLAGVNEQFF. V is TRBV7-9 and J is TRBJ2-1; TRBD2 aligns across 9 bases. Per germline, CDR1 SEHNR and CDR2 FQNEAQ (reference sequence). Trimming cost V 6 bases and J 7 bases; bases outside gene matches: 10. The length of the CDR3 is 15 residues.

The sample holds a few counts of this clone. The chain's CDR3 is CASSPDSPEAFF. The CDR3 coding sequence is TGTGCCAGCTCACCAGACTCGCCTGAAGCTTTCTTT. V and J are TRBV18 and TRBJ1-1; D is undetermined. CDR3 length: 12 amino acids. The V gene lost 2 bases and the J gene lost 6 bases, with 7 bases spanning the gap. Germline V gene sequence: CDR1 KGHSH, CDR2 LQKENI.

This clone was seen a handful of times. The chain carries TRBV7-9 and TRBJ1-1; 9 nucleotides agree with TRBD1. CDR1 and CDR2 from the germline V gene are SEHNR and FQNEAQ (reference sequence). This CDR3 spans 10 amino acids. Trimming cost V 4 bases and J 13 bases; bases outside gene matches: 1. The CDR3 region is CASSWTGVFF. CDR3 bases: TGTGCCAGCAGCTGGACAGGGGTTTTCTTT.

This chain connects TRBV5-6 to TRBJ1-2; no definite D call. The CDR3 runs 15 residues. V lost 1 base, J lost 8 bases, and 18 bases lay in between. Per germline, CDR1 SGHDT and CDR2 YYEEEE. This chain's CDR3 is CASSLLLAGAAGYTF. The DNA for the CDR3 is TGTGCCAGCAGCTTGCTTCTGGCAGGTGCTGCGGGCTACACCTTC.

This clone was detected once. This chain connects TRBV2 to TRBJ1-1; TRBD1 matches 8 bases. The CDR3 covers 17 residues. The junction had 12 bases not matched to a gene; V was cut back by 2 bases and J by 4 bases. Per germline, CDR1 SNHLY and CDR2 FYNNEI. The CDR3 sequence is CASSETTGQASSTEAFF. The CDR3 DNA reads as TGTGCCAGCAGTGAAACTACGGGACAGGCGTCGTCCACTGAAGCTTTCTTT.

The J gene is TRBJ1-2, the V gene TRBV5-4; tentatively, D is TRBD1 (6 bases). With 6 bases removed from V and 4 bases from J, the gap between germline ends came to 22 bases. Germline V lookup: CDR1 SGHNT, CDR2 YYREEE (reference sequence). The CDR3 contains 16 residues. The CDR3 region has the DNA TGTGCCAGCAACCAGGTTGCAGGGGCATATGGCTATGGCTACACCTTC. Encoded protein: CASNQVAGAYGYGYTF. Combining the CDR3 with reference TRBV5-4 and TRBJ1-2 gives the whole variable domain ETGVTQSPTHLIKTRGQQVTLRCSSQSGHNTVSWYQQALGQGPQFIFQYYREEENGRGNFPPRFSGLQFPNYSSELNVNALELDDSALYLCASNQVAGAYGYGYTFGSGTRLTVV.

The V call is TRBV6-1, the J call TRBJ2-3; 9 bases are a match to TRBD2. Germline values: CDR1 MNHNS, CDR2 SASEGT. The CDR3 length is 15 residues. Trimming at V came to 4 bases and at J to 2 bases, leaving 4 bases not matched to a gene. The CDR3 region has the DNA TGTGCCAGCAGTGGAACTAGCGGGCACACAGATACGCAGTATTTT. Translation: CASSGTSGHTDTQYF.

V usage is TRBV15 and J usage is TRBJ2-2; weak D call: TRBD2 (6 bases). V was trimmed by 11 bases and J by 5 bases, leaving 15 bases between them. CDR1 and CDR2 (germline): LNHNV, YYDKDF (reference sequence). The CDR3 is 13 residues long. The CDR3 here is CAVTGEVTGELFF. The CDR3, as DNA: TGTGCCGTTACTGGGGAGGTTACCGGGGAGCTGTTTTTT.

The genes are TRBV28 and TRBJ1-2; D is ambiguous. The V and J ends lost 3 bases and 2 bases respectively, with 4 bases between them. Germline assignment: CDR1 MDHEN and CDR2 SYDVKM. The CDR3 loop spans 12 amino acids. CDR3 amino acids: CASSFRNYGYTF. In DNA form, the CDR3 reads TGTGCCAGCAGTTTCAGGAACTATGGCTACACCTTC.

In its sample, this clone was seen a few times. J is TRBJ1-1 and V is TRBV25-1; 7 bases are shared with TRBD1. CDR3 size: 14 residues. V trimming: 3 bases; J trimming: 1 base; junction bases outside the gene matches: 2. Germline V gives CDR1 MGHDK, CDR2 SYGVNS. The CDR3 DNA follows: TGTGCCAGCAGTGATAACAGGGGGAACACTGAAGCTTTCTTT. Its protein product is CASSDNRGNTEAFF.

The V and J genes are TRBV19 and TRBJ1-5, with 9 bases matching TRBD1. This CDR3 comprises 16 residues. The junction had 7 bases not matched to a gene; V was cut back by 5 bases and J by 2 bases. Germline V lookup: CDR1 LNHDA, CDR2 SQIVND (reference sequence). DNA for the CDR3: TGTGCCAGTAGTTCCGGGGACAGGGAAGGCAATCAGCCCCAGCATTTT. Translated, it gives CASSSGDREGNQPQHF.

This chain connects TRBV6-4 to TRBJ2-3, with 14 bases identical to TRBD2. J was trimmed by 4 bases and V by 0 bases; bases with no gene match: 0. This CDR3 has 16 amino acids. Germline CDR1 is MRHNA and CDR2 is SNTAGT. The CDR3 loop is CASSDSTSGGADTQYF. The DNA of the CDR3 is TGTGCCAGCAGTGACTCGACTAGCGGGGGGGCAGATACGCAGTATTTT.

Remarks on this clone: This CDR3 is also generated by other DNA sequences in the sample. This chain uses TRBV28 with TRBJ2-7; no firm D call. Germline CDR1 is MDHEN and CDR2 is SYDVKM. V lost 5 bases and J 4 bases, leaving 6 bases between the germline ends. CDR3 size: 11 residues. This CDR3 reads CASSLRYEQYF. CDR3 DNA: TGTGCCAGCAGTCTGCGATACGAGCAGTACTTC.

The J gene is TRBJ1-5, the V gene TRBV30; D gene ambiguous. The CDR3 spans 14 residues. Looked up from germline, CDR1 is GTSNPN and CDR2 is SVGIG (reference sequence). The V and J ends lost 2 bases and 2 bases respectively, with 10 bases between them. The CDR3 DNA reads as TGTGCCTGGAGTACGGGGATCGGCAATCAGCCCCAGCATTTT. This gives the protein CAWSTGIGNQPQHF.

The chain carries TRBV11-2 and TRBJ2-1; 11 bases are a match to TRBD2. The CDR3 runs to 17 residues. After removal of 5 bases from V and 2 bases from J, the junction contained 8 bases not matched to a gene. CDR1 is SGHAT and CDR2 is FQNNGV in the germline V gene. The CDR3 coding sequence is TGTGCCAGCAGCCCTACCCGTAGCGGGGGGGCCTACAATGAGCAGTTCTTC. Its protein is CASSPTRSGGAYNEQFF.

V and J are TRBV6-5 and TRBJ2-3; 11 bases map to TRBD1. This CDR3 region has 14 residues. Germline CDR1 reads MNHEY; CDR2 reads SVGAGI. The V and J ends lost 5 bases and 4 bases, in that order; junction bases with no gene match: 2. CDR3 sequence reads: CASSGGQGADTQYF. DNA for the CDR3: TGTGCCAGCAGTGGGGGACAGGGGGCAGATACGCAGTATTTT.

This clone was seen a handful of times. The chain links TRBV19 to TRBJ1-1; the D gene is possibly TRBD1 (5 bases). The CDR3 totals 15 residues. Germline V gives CDR1 LNHDA, CDR2 SQIVND (reference sequence). The ends were cut back, 4 bases at V and 0 bases at J, with 12 bases in the middle. CDR3 region: CASSKQGLMNTEAFF. The CDR3 DNA follows: TGTGCCAGTAGTAAGCAGGGACTCATGAACACTGAAGCTTTCTTT. The full variable domain, completed using reference TRBV19 and TRBJ1-1, is DGGITQSPKYLFRKEGQNVTLSCEQNLNHDAMYWYRQDPGQGLRLIYYSQIVNDFQKGDIAEGYSVSREKKESFPLTVTSAQKNPTAFYLCASSKQGLMNTEAFFGQGTRLTVV.

This clone was seen only a few times. V gene TRBV28 combines with J gene TRBJ1-2, with TRBD1 identical over 7 bases. Trimming removed 7 bases from V and 8 bases from J; junction bases left unmatched: 13. The CDR3 loop spans 14 amino acids. Germline loops: CDR1 MDHEN, CDR2 SYDVKM. CDR3 sequence reads: CASTENRGTEGYTF. CDR3 nucleotide sequence: TGTGCCAGCACCGAAAACAGGGGAACGGAAGGCTACACCTTC.

This clone came up once. V and J are TRBV2 and TRBJ2-3, with TRBD2 matching over 7 bases. Germline V gene data show CDR1 as SNHLY and CDR2 as FYNNEI. The CDR3 runs 15 residues. V shed 5 bases and J 3 bases; nucleotides not matched to a gene: 8. The CDR3 DNA follows: TGTGCCAGCAGTTTGACCCTAGCGGTAACAGATACGCAGTATTTT. The encoded protein is CASSLTLAVTDTQYF.

The sample holds a few counts of this clone. The chain links TRBV5-4 to TRBJ1-4, with D possibly TRBD1 on 5 matching bases. CDR1 is SGHNT and CDR2 is YYREEE in the germline V gene (reference sequence). This CDR3 has 17 amino acids. The V and J ends lost 3 bases and 3 bases respectively, with 18 bases between them. The CDR3 nucleotides are TGTGCCAGCAGCTACCTAGGTGTGGGGCTTGCTAATGAAAAACTGTTTTTT. It specifies CASSYLGVGLANEKLFF.

The chain employs TRBV6-1 and TRBJ1-2, with a tentative D call TRBD1 (6 bases). The CDR3 sequence is 15 residues long. The V end was cut by 6 bases, the J end by 6 bases, with 20 bases between. The germline V gene encodes CDR1 MNHNS and CDR2 SASEGT. This CDR3 reads CASRPGGASGDGYTF. CDR3 coding DNA: TGTGCCAGCAGACCCGGGGGGGCAAGCGGTGATGGCTACACCTTC.

The rearrangement joins TRBV5-1 to TRBJ2-7; 7 positions agree with TRBD1. Trimming removed 4 bases from V and 3 bases from J; junction bases left unmatched: 10. This CDR3 is built from 15 residues. Germline V lookup: CDR1 SGHRS, CDR2 YFSETQ. Written as DNA, the CDR3 is TGCGCCAGCAGCCTAGGACAGGCCGTGATCTACGAGCAGTACTTC. This sequence encodes CASSLGQAVIYEQYF.

The chain is built from TRBV29-1 and TRBJ2-7; unclear D gene. The CDR3 is 13 residues long. CDR1 and CDR2 (germline): SQVTM, ANQGSEA. Trimming removed 0 bases from V and 2 bases from J, with 8 bases in between. CDR3 nucleotide sequence: TGCAGCGTTGAAGAAAGCCTTACCTACGAGCAGTACTTC. The encoded protein is CSVEESLTYEQYF.